Below, 25 T cell receptor beta chains from the same sample are listed, as sequenced in a study of T cell responses to AZD1222 COVID-19 vaccine (dated by TCRdb to about 2021). Sample time point, as interpreted from the label and publication: baseline before first vaccination. The library was prepared using the immunoSEQ multiplex PCR assay. TCRdb holds this immuneACCESS table with in-frame rearrangements only. Some clones are missing; in checked studies, unresolved V genes explain under half, and the rest has no known cause. In all, the sample holds around 200,000 clones, and around 88% of those were seen once. The ten largest account for approximately 0.49% of the sample. The sequences come from peripheral blood, collected on day 0 of AZD1222 vaccination. The source is an adult in good health.

The chain combines TRBV7-9 with TRBJ2-3; 7 nucleotides line up with TRBD1. J gave up 0 bases and V 4 bases, and 1 base lay outside the gene matches. Looked up from germline, CDR1 is SEHNR and CDR2 is FQNEAQ (reference sequence). The CDR3 spans 14 residues. CDR3 in amino acids: CASSSTGSTDTQYF. The CDR3 coding sequence is TGTGCCAGCAGCTCGACAGGGAGCACAGATACGCAGTATTTT.

The rearrangement uses TRBV6-4 and TRBJ1-6; 9 bases match TRBD1. Germline-derived CDR1 and CDR2 are MRHNA and SNTAGT. Germline trimming cut 3 bases from V and 9 bases from J; bases unmatched to any gene: 12. The CDR3 is 17 amino acids. The CDR3 sequence is CASSEKPQGAGGSPLHF. Here the CDR3 DNA reads TGTGCCAGCAGTGAAAAGCCACAGGGGGCAGGAGGTTCACCCCTCCACTTT.

The chain recombines TRBV10-3 with TRBJ2-2; 8 nucleotides align to TRBD1. The CDR3 totals 18 residues. Unmatched junction bases numbered 6, after V lost 0 bases and J lost 0 bases. CDR1 and CDR2 from the germline V gene are ENHRY and SYGVKD. For the CDR3, the DNA is TGTGCCATCAGTGAGTCTAAGGGACAGGTTTCGAACACCGGGGAGCTGTTTTTT. Amino acid sequence: CAISESKGQVSNTGELFF.

The V and J genes are TRBV2 and TRBJ1-1; D is ambiguous. Germline V gives CDR1 SNHLY, CDR2 FYNNEI. With 7 bases removed from V and 1 base from J, the gap between germline ends came to 13 bases. The CDR3 contains 14 residues. CDR3 DNA sequence: TGTGCCAGCAAAGGTAGCGGGAGGAACACTGAAGCTTTCTTT. Translated: CASKGSGRNTEAFF.

This chain uses TRBV7-3 with TRBJ2-3; D uncertain. The V end was cut by 2 bases, the J end by 4 bases, with 4 bases between. Germline V gives CDR1 SGHTA, CDR2 FQGTGA. The CDR3 totals 12 residues. In nucleotides, the CDR3 is TGTGCCAGCAGCTTAGTAGCAGATACGCAGTATTTT. This encodes CASSLVADTQYF. The full variable domain, in which reference TRBV7-3 and TRBJ2-3 provide the parts outside the CDR3, is GAGVSQTPSNKVTEKGKYVELRCDPISGHTALYWYRQSLGQGPEFLIYFQGTGAADDSGLPNDRFFAVRPEGSVSTLKIQRTERGDSAVYLCASSLVADTQYFGPGTRLTVL.

This clone has a count of ten or more. This chain uses TRBV11-2 with TRBJ2-7; the D gene is possibly TRBD2 (6 bases). The CDR3 is 14 amino acids. Germline CDR1 reads SGHAT; CDR2 reads FQNNGV. The ends were cut back, 0 bases at V and 2 bases at J, with 8 bases in the middle. CDR3 bases: TGTGCCAGCAGCTTAGAGGCGGGAACCTACGAGCAGTACTTC. Amino acids: CASSLEAGTYEQYF.

The rearrangement links TRBV6-6 to TRBJ1-3; 7 nucleotides line up with TRBD1. Germline values: CDR1 MNHNY, CDR2 SVGAGI (reference sequence). The CDR3 consists of 16 residues. The V gene end was trimmed by 6 bases and the J gene end by 0 bases; junction bases not matched to a gene: 8. The CDR3 nucleotides are TGTGCCAGCAGCCGGACAGGCCTAAGCTCTGGAAACACCATATATTTT. Amino acids: CASSRTGLSSGNTIYF.

The rearrangement joins TRBV14 to TRBJ2-7, with a weak D call TRBD1 (6 bases). CDR1 SGHDN and CDR2 FVKESK come from the germline V gene. V was pared by 4 bases and J by 4 bases, with 11 bases between. This CDR3 comprises 13 residues. CDR3 residues: CASSLQGGYEQYF. In nucleotides, the CDR3 is TGTGCCAGCAGCCTACAGGGTGGGTACGAGCAGTACTTC.

This clone was recorded only once. The rearrangement joins TRBV7-7 to TRBJ2-1, with 12 nucleotides matching TRBD2. The CDR3 is 13 amino acids. In germline, CDR1 is SSHAT, CDR2 FNYEAQ (reference sequence). The CDR3 nucleotides read TGTGCTAGGCCTAGCGGGGGGGCGAATGAGCAGTTCTTC. Residues: CARPSGGANEQFF. The full variable domain, completed using reference TRBV7-7 and TRBJ2-1, is GAGVSQSPRYKVTKRGQDVTLRCDPISSHATLYWYQQALGQGPEFLTYFNYEAQPDKSGLPSDRFSAERPEGSISTLTIQRTEQRDSAMYRCARPSGGANEQFFGPGTRLTVL.

This clone came up a few times. This chain uses TRBV6-5 with TRBJ2-1; 8 bases fit TRBD2. Germline V gene lookup returns CDR1 MNHEY and CDR2 SVGAGI. The CDR3 consists of 13 residues. The V segment lost 6 bases and the J segment 7 bases; nucleotides outside the gene matches: 5. The CDR3 bases are TGTGCCAGCAGGACGGGGGGGTGGAATGAGCAGTTCTTC. Its translation: CASRTGGWNEQFF.

This clone has a handful of counts. CDR3 region: CASSQAGTGHGELFF. The CDR3 DNA reads TGTGCCAGCAGCCAAGCCGGGACAGGGCACGGGGAGCTGTTTTTT. The rearrangement uses TRBV3-1 (or the pseudogene TRBV3-2) and TRBJ2-2, with 9 bases fitting TRBD1. The V gene end was trimmed by 1 base and the J gene end by 7 bases; junction bases not matched to a gene: 4. This CDR3 has 15 amino acids. Germline V CDR1 and CDR2: LGHDT, YNNKEL (reference sequence).

The J gene is TRBJ1-5, the V gene TRBV28; 8 bases line up with TRBD1. The CDR3 is 15 residues long. CDR1 is MDHEN, CDR2 SYDVKM, per germline. The V gene end was trimmed by 7 bases and the J gene end by 5 bases; junction bases not matched to a gene: 10. In DNA, the CDR3 is TGTGCCAGCACTCCTTCGGGGACAGGTGATCAGCCCCAGCATTTT. Its protein product is CASTPSGTGDQPQHF. Using reference TRBV28 and TRBJ1-5 for the parts outside the CDR3, the full variable domain is DVKVTQSSRYLVKRTGEKVFLECVQDMDHENMFWYRQDPGLGLRLIYFSYDVKMKEKGDIPEGYSVSREKKERFSLILESASTNQTSMYLCASTPSGTGDQPQHFGDGTRLSIL.

This chain connects TRBV4-1 to TRBJ2-6; D may be TRBD2 (7 bases). Germline V lookup: CDR1 MGHRA, CDR2 YSYEKL. The CDR3 spans 19 residues. Trimming removed 6 bases at V and 0 bases at J, with 21 bases between. The DNA of the CDR3 is TGCGCCAGCAGTTTCCTCGGGGGGCGGGGTTACTCTGGGGCCAACGTCCTGACTTTC. This encodes CASSFLGGRGYSGANVLTF.

This chain links TRBV9 with TRBJ1-5; D unresolved. The V end lost 8 bases, the J end lost 9 bases, and 15 bases lay between the germline ends. CDR3 length: 12 amino acids. Germline V lookup: CDR1 SGDLS, CDR2 YYNGEE. The CDR3 loop is CASKDGPRPQHF. The DNA for the CDR3 is TGTGCCAGTAAGGACGGCCCTAGGCCCCAGCATTTT.

The rearrangement links TRBV7-3 to TRBJ2-1; 7 bases line up with TRBD2. Germline V CDR1 and CDR2: SGHTA, FQGTGA. J gave up 5 bases and V 6 bases, and 7 bases lay outside the gene matches. The CDR3 consists of 14 residues. CDR3 coding DNA: TGTGCCAGCAGTCCCCCCGGGGGGAACAATGAGCAGTTCTTC. Encoded protein: CASSPPGGNNEQFF.

Regarding this clone: The same CDR3 also results from other DNA sequences found in this sample. This chain joins TRBV11-2 and TRBJ2-2; D unclear. Germline CDR1 is SGHAT and CDR2 is FQNNGV. Trimming took off 4 bases at V and 0 bases at J, with 3 bases between the two ends. CDR3 size: 13 residues. CDR3 sequence (DNA): TGTGCCAGCAGCTCTACGAACACCGGGGAGCTGTTTTTT. It is translated as CASSSTNTGELFF.

This chain uses TRBV30 with TRBJ1-6, with a tentative D call TRBD1 (6 bases). The CDR3 spans 15 residues. V was pared by 1 base and J by 7 bases, with 14 bases between. From germline, CDR1 is GTSNPN and CDR2 SVGIG (reference sequence). This CDR3 reads CAWSGLGGQNSPLHF. In nucleotides, the CDR3 is TGTGCCTGGAGTGGTTTGGGGGGCCAAAATTCACCCCTCCACTTT.

This clone was found once. The chain joins TRBV27 to TRBJ1-1; D is uncertain. Germline V gives CDR1 MNHEY, CDR2 SMNVEV (reference sequence). The V gene lost 4 bases and the J gene lost 1 base, with 7 bases spanning the gap. This CDR3 has 13 residues. Written as DNA, the CDR3 is TGTGCCAGCAGTTCCTTGGAGAACACTGAAGCTTTCTTT. Amino acids: CASSSLENTEAFF.

The chain recombines TRBV25-1 with TRBJ2-3; 7 bases line up with TRBD2. J lost 0 bases, V lost 5 bases, and 5 bases had no gene match. The CDR3 length is 15 residues. The germline V gene encodes CDR1 MGHDK and CDR2 SYGVNS. Here the CDR3 reads CASSQGLLSTDTQYF. CDR3 nucleotide sequence: TGTGCCAGCAGTCAGGGACTACTAAGCACAGATACGCAGTATTTT. The variable domain in full, completed from reference TRBV25-1 and TRBJ2-3, reads EADIYQTPRYLVIGTGKKITLECSQTMGHDKMYWYQQDPGMELHLIHYSYGVNSTEKGDLSSESTVSRIRTEHFPLTLESARPSHTSQYLCASSQGLLSTDTQYFGPGTRLTVL.

The V call is TRBV5-1, the J call TRBJ2-7; 7 nucleotides align to TRBD1. CDR1 is SGHRS and CDR2 is YFSETQ in the germline V gene. The CDR3 sequence is 15 residues long. The ends lost 0 bases at V and 6 bases at J; junction bases unmatched: 9. The CDR3 here is CASSLADGTVGEQYF. CDR3 coding DNA: TGCGCCAGCAGCTTGGCCGACGGGACAGTGGGCGAGCAGTACTTC.

V usage is TRBV5-1 and J usage is TRBJ1-2; D unresolved. The CDR3 runs 12 residues. V was trimmed by 5 bases and J by 5 bases, leaving 10 bases between them. The germline V gene encodes CDR1 SGHRS and CDR2 YFSETQ. The CDR3 bases are TGCGCCAGCAGTCACAAGCCGTATGGCTACACCTTC. It encodes CASSHKPYGYTF.

The chain joins TRBV13 to TRBJ1-1; no reliable D call. The V gene lost 1 base and the J gene lost 11 bases, with 17 bases spanning the gap. This CDR3 comprises 14 residues. Germline CDR1 reads PRHDT; CDR2 reads FYEKMQ (reference sequence). As DNA, the CDR3 is TGTGCCAGCAGCTTAGCCGGTGCCCCCCGAGGGGCTTTCTTT. Amino acids: CASSLAGAPRGAFF.

The V and J genes are TRBV11-2 and TRBJ1-4; no clear D. Germline V gene sequence: CDR1 SGHAT, CDR2 FQNNGV. This CDR3 has 15 residues. Trimming removed 3 bases from V and 4 bases from J, with 12 bases in between. CDR3 region: CASSLDGRHNEKLFF. Here the CDR3 DNA reads TGTGCCAGCAGCTTGGATGGCAGACATAATGAAAAACTGTTTTTT.

This chain joins TRBV7-8 and TRBJ1-2; D gene unclear. Looked up from germline, CDR1 is SGHVS and CDR2 is FQNEAQ. The CDR3 length is 12 residues. Trimming stripped 3 bases from V and 2 bases from J, with 4 bases between. The CDR3 DNA reads TGTGCCAGCAGCTTTGAGAACTATGGCTACACCTTC. Translating gives CASSFENYGYTF. The variable domain in full, completed from reference TRBV7-8 and TRBJ1-2, reads GAGVSQSPRYKVAKRGQDVALRCDPISGHVSLFWYQQALGQGPEFLTYFQNEAQLDKSGLPSDRFFAERPEGSVSTLKIQRTQQEDSAVYLCASSFENYGYTFGSGTRLTVV.

The chain combines TRBV24-1 with TRBJ2-1; TRBD1 matches 10 bases. From germline, CDR1 is KGHDR and CDR2 SFDVKD. Unmatched junction bases numbered 6, after V lost 4 bases and J lost 4 bases. This CDR3 is built from 16 residues. CDR3 region: CATSDRRDRGYNEQFF. The CDR3 DNA reads TGTGCCACCAGTGACCGCCGGGACAGGGGATACAATGAGCAGTTCTTC.